Described below is a single T cell receptor beta chain sequence and its context. Antigen: not known. This PCR relied on a set of 60 Vbeta primers and 13 Jbeta primers. Libraries were prepared by immunoSEQ multiplex PCR; TCRdb keeps only in-frame clonotypes and omits some of them. Among about 130,000 clones listed, about 80% were seen once. This record comes from a study of cytomegalovirus exposure and HLA in healthy donors. The study's findings and limits: Available immune exposure information covered CMV serostatus only. Productive rates of about 87% or about 30% were seen for most TCR beta V segments in an earlier analysis. Analyzed later, association rates of TCRs varied across HLA loci, with DRB1 most and HLA-C fewest. Analysis was performed later, and it showed HLA-associated TCR beta chains to be more clonally expanded than equally common others.

The TCR sequence derives from a woman aged 40-49 years in good health and CMV-seronegative. Sequencing used PBMCs.

The CDR3 DNA reads TGTGCCACCAGCAGATCGATGGGGGCCGCTAATGAAAAACTGTTTTTT. It translates to CATSRSMGAANEKLFF. The chain is built from TRBV15 and TRBJ1-4; possible D gene TRBD1, 6 bases. The germline CDR1 and CDR2 sequences are LNHNV and YYDKDF (reference sequence). V lost 2 bases to trimming and J lost 3 bases, with 13 bases between them. The CDR3 is 16 residues long.